This T cell receptor beta chain was obtained from a study of identical twins (dated by TCRdb to about 2016). Context from the whole study: TCR alpha and beta repertoires from monozygotic twins, unrelated adults of various ages and cord blood were deep-sequenced to test whether fetal clonotypes persist. To rule out contamination, replicate twin experiments were performed at different times with different library preparation protocols.

The table lists this clonotype with many counts. This clone's antigen is unknown. No much larger clone is present one base from it, and per-base qualities are unavailable. V is reduced by 8 bases and J by 1 base, leaving a spacing of 5 bases between them. The CDR3 numbers 12 residues from cysteine through phenylalanine. Here the CDR3 DNA is all that survives: 36 bases in frame from base 1. All donors were healthy Caucasians. Three pairs of female monozygotic twins, all aged roughly 18 to 29 years, were included in the twin cohort. RNA for TCR libraries was isolated from peripheral blood mononuclear cells. The library was prepared using 5' RACE. TCRdb lists the instrument as Illumina HiSeq 2000. A universal primer binding site was added through template switching, and the final cDNA carried a unique molecular identifier so that TCR cDNA molecules could be counted accurately. Specific primers in the conserved constant-segment region were used to synthesize first-strand cDNA for TCR alpha and beta chains. Each cDNA library was double barcoded, with a SMART-Mk sample barcode plus Illumina barcodes, to control for contamination. TruSeq adapter sequences, together with Illumina sample barcodes, were added in two successive PCR steps. Sequencing of the TCR alpha and beta cDNA libraries was done on the Illumina HiSeq platform using custom primers. The source study handled its data this way. MiGEC was used to process raw reads and extract unique molecular identifiers, and MiXCR was used to find CDR3 positions. For each individual, recombination models were inferred using an EM algorithm with the repgenHMM and IGoR tools. Shared clonotypes were analyzed with the tcR package in R, and sharing was normalized by the product of cloneset sizes. Out-of-frame nonproductive sequences were analyzed to study raw recombination free of thymic and clonal selection effects. TCRdb reran the public reads through fastp at Q25 and MiXCR, keeping productive beta chains. Here each entry gathers all rows of one CDR3 protein and keeps the most common genes and DNA. In this record, the V and J calls reflect TCRdb's handling and not the investigators' own analysis. This sample lists fewer than 650,000 distinct CDR3 sequences; just under 10% were detected once. The top ten hold roughly 3% of the sample.

Study-level results and caveats: Invariant T cells such as MAIT and iNKT could partly confound zero-insertion analyses, though diverse VJ usage argued against this for most clonotypes. In monozygotic twins, out-of-frame TCR alpha sharing was systematically underestimated by recombination models, although the models agreed with sharing between unrelated individuals. Fewer insertions were carried by abundant cord blood beta clonotypes; a weaker similar trend was observed in young adult naive repertoires, while no such trend was observed in memory repertoires. Because the same donors could not be followed over many years, the conclusions relied on cross-sectional statistical analysis. Compared with coincidental sharing between unrelated individuals, out-of-frame TCR alpha sequences shared between twins showed an excess of sequences with low generation probability. Excess twin sharing in beta out-of-frame sequences was weaker because fewer shared sequences lowered the signal-to-noise ratio.

A further study also used this sample, focusing on yellow fever vaccine responses in identical twins. The second study reports: According to the authors, in identical twins the way T cells responded to vaccination appeared partly convergent and partly personalized. The study precisely tracked vaccine-responding T cell clones in identical twins.

Sequencing was done on a sample of PBMCs. Rearrangement joined TRBV12-3 or TRBV12-4 to TRBJ2-2, and TRBD1 may be the D gene, going by 5 matching bases. The receptor comes from a woman between 18 and 29 years old in good health. The nucleotide sequence reads TGTGCCAGCGGACAGAACACCGGGGAGCTGTTTTTT. Its protein reads: CASGQNTGELFF.